A single sample is the source of the 23 T cell receptor beta chains below, sequenced in a study of blood T cell repertoires in COVID-19. TCRdb keeps only in-frame clones here, not all; method: immunoSEQ multiplex PCR. The sample lists about 33,000 clones; approximately 86% were seen once. Source material: peripheral blood. Source of these receptors: a woman of 80 years or more with active or convalescent COVID-19.

This chain joins TRBV5-4 and TRBJ2-1, with 11 bases matching TRBD1. Germline V gene lookup returns CDR1 SGHNT and CDR2 YYREEE (reference sequence). The CDR3 has 16 residues. V trimming: 4 bases; J trimming: 4 bases; junction bases outside the gene matches: 7. CDR3 loop: CASSTGDRGIYNEQFF. In DNA form, the CDR3 reads TGTGCCAGCAGCACCGGGGACAGGGGGATTTACAATGAGCAGTTCTTC.

V and J are TRBV2 and TRBJ1-5, with D perhaps TRBD1 (6 bases). V gave up 6 bases and J gave up 3 bases, with 12 bases separating them. Germline lookup yields CDR1 SNHLY and CDR2 FYNNEI. The CDR3 is 14 amino acids. The CDR3, as DNA: TGTGCCAGCAGCCGAACAGGGACCAATCAGCCCCAGCATTTT. Translating it yields CASSRTGTNQPQHF.

V usage is TRBV2 and J usage is TRBJ2-5, with D unclear. V was pared by 7 bases and J by 3 bases, with 6 bases between. The germline V gene has CDR1 SNHLY and CDR2 FYNNEI. The CDR3 runs to 11 residues. The CDR3 loop reads CASTLKETQYF. DNA for the CDR3: TGTGCCAGCACCCTAAAAGAGACCCAGTACTTC.

CDR3 in DNA: TGTGCCAGCCACAGGGGATCTGGCTACACCTTC. This encodes CASHRGSGYTF. The chain has TRBV12-3 or TRBV12-4 and TRBJ1-2; 7 bases map to TRBD1. The CDR3 has 11 amino acids. J gave up 7 bases and V 8 bases, and 4 bases lay outside the gene matches.

V gene TRBV7-6 combines with J gene TRBJ2-6; 8 bases map to TRBD2. Trimming at V came to 1 base and at J to 2 bases, leaving 7 bases not matched to a gene. Per the germline V gene, CDR1 is SGHVS and CDR2 is FNYEAQ. CDR3 length: 18 residues. The CDR3 nucleotides read TGTGCCAGCAGCTTAGTTTCCCCGGGGGGGGCTGGGGCCAACGTCCTGACTTTC. Its translation is CASSLVSPGGAGANVLTF.

V and J are TRBV10-1 and TRBJ2-1; perhaps TRBD1 as D (6 bases). The CDR3 runs to 15 residues. Germline V gives CDR1 WNHNN, CDR2 SYGVQD (reference sequence). Trimming shortened V by 4 bases and J by 4 bases, and 14 bases separated the two germline ends. CDR3 DNA: TGCGCCAGCAGTGGTCAGGGGAAGGGGTACAATGAGCAGTTCTTC. Translation gives CASSGQGKGYNEQFF.

The chain links TRBV12-5 to TRBJ1-2; 11 bases fit TRBD1. The ends lost 0 bases at V and 3 bases at J; junction bases unmatched: 12. Germline V gene data show CDR1 as LGHNT and CDR2 as FRNRAP. This CDR3 has 19 residues. The chain's CDR3 is CASGLVRGTGGSRDYGYTF. The CDR3 nucleotides are TGTGCTAGTGGTTTGGTAAGGGGGACAGGGGGGAGTAGGGACTATGGCTACACCTTC.

A remark on this clone: The junction departs from the called germline gene at one end, perhaps through a read error. The chain uses TRBV5-1 and TRBJ1-1; 8 positions agree with TRBD1. Germline values: CDR1 SGHRS, CDR2 YFSETQ. This CDR3 is 14 amino acids long. The DNA of the CDR3 is TGCGCCAGCAGATTGGACAGGGTGAACACTGAAGCTTTCTTT. Residues: CASRLDRVNTEAFF.

This chain links TRBV5-4 with TRBJ1-6, with a tentative D call TRBD1 (6 bases). Germline V gene sequence: CDR1 SGHNT, CDR2 YYREEE (reference sequence). The CDR3 is made up of 16 amino acids. Trimming removed 4 bases from V and 5 bases from J, with 16 bases in between. CDR3 DNA: TGTGCCAGCAGCCCAACCGCACAGGGCCATAATTCACCCCTCCACTTT. Its protein is CASSPTAQGHNSPLHF.

This clone was counted only a few times. This rearrangement joins TRBV19 to TRBJ1-5; D gene unclear. In germline, CDR1 is LNHDA, CDR2 SQIVND (reference sequence). Trimming cost V 9 bases and J 0 bases, with 9 bases left between them. The CDR3 covers 13 residues. This CDR3 reads CASREDSNQPQHF. As DNA, the CDR3 is TGTGCCAGCCGGGAGGATAGCAATCAGCCCCAGCATTTT.

V gene TRBV29-1 combines with J gene TRBJ2-2; TRBD1 agrees at 8 bases. V dropped 7 bases and J dropped 4; count of bases not matched to a gene: 5. CDR1 is SQVTM and CDR2 is ANQGSEA in the germline V gene. The CDR3 sequence is 13 residues long. The chain's CDR3 is CSGTGGGTGELFF. For the CDR3, the DNA is TGCAGCGGTACAGGGGGAGGCACCGGGGAGCTGTTTTTT.

The gene calls are TRBV5-1 and TRBJ2-3, with 13 positions matching TRBD2. The J segment lost 7 bases and the V segment lost 0 bases, leaving 2 bases of the junction unmatched. The CDR3 has 15 residues. Germline assignment: CDR1 SGHRS and CDR2 YFSETQ. CDR3 protein: CASSLGTSGGNTQYF. CDR3 nucleotides: TGCGCCAGCAGCTTGGGGACTAGCGGGGGTAATACGCAGTATTTT.

The chain combines TRBV7-2 with TRBJ2-1, with TRBD2 matching 8 bases. The germline CDR1 and CDR2 sequences are SGHTA and FQGNSA. CDR3 length equals 16 residues. Germline trimming cut 1 base from V and 4 bases from J; bases unmatched to any gene: 6. This CDR3 reads CASSLVRGGGYNEQFF. The CDR3, as DNA: TGTGCCAGCAGCTTAGTTCGGGGGGGCGGATACAATGAGCAGTTCTTC.

V usage is TRBV7-8 and J usage is TRBJ2-1, with D uncertain. CDR3 length: 14 residues. Trimming removed 2 bases from V and 9 bases from J, with 14 bases in between. Germline V CDR1 and CDR2: SGHVS, FQNEAQ. CDR3 residues: CASSLPGQDGEQFF. As DNA, the CDR3 is TGTGCCAGCAGCTTACCGGGTCAAGATGGTGAGCAGTTCTTC.

This clone was detected only a few times. The rearrangement uses TRBV2 and TRBJ2-2; perhaps TRBD2 as D (5 bases). Trimming pared 7 bases from V and 8 bases from J, leaving 17 bases between. Germline V gives CDR1 SNHLY, CDR2 FYNNEI. This CDR3 spans 14 amino acids. In DNA form, the CDR3 reads TGTGCCAGCACGGCGGGCGGTCCGGGGGGGGAGCTGTTTTTT. This codes for CASTAGGPGGELFF.

The chain combines TRBV6-5 with TRBJ2-1; 7 nucleotides align to TRBD2. CDR1 is MNHEY and CDR2 is SVGAGI in the germline V gene. CDR3 length: 15 amino acids. The ends lost 2 bases at V and 4 bases at J; junction bases unmatched: 5. The CDR3 protein is CASSYQGGVYNEQFF. The CDR3 nucleotides are TGTGCCAGCAGTTACCAGGGAGGGGTATACAATGAGCAGTTCTTC.

The chain combines TRBV3-1 (or the pseudogene TRBV3-2) with TRBJ2-2; TRBD2 agrees at 12 bases. V was pared by 1 base and J by 0 bases, with 0 bases of the junction left unmatched. CDR3 length: 17 residues. Germline lookup yields CDR1 LGHDT and CDR2 YNNKEL (reference sequence). Written as DNA, the CDR3 is TGTGCCAGCAGCCAAGGGACTAGCGGGGCGAACACCGGGGAGCTGTTTTTT. Encoded protein: CASSQGTSGANTGELFF.

The CDR3 here is CASSFLGGNTEAFF. The CDR3 bases are TGTGCCAGCAGCTTTTTAGGGGGGAACACTGAAGCTTTCTTT. The chain joins TRBV7-9 to TRBJ1-1, with D possibly being TRBD1 (6 bases). The CDR3 covers 14 residues. V was shortened by 3 bases and J by 1 base, with 9 bases between the two germline ends. The germline gives CDR1 SEHNR, CDR2 FQNEAQ (reference sequence).

The chain carries TRBV7-9 and TRBJ2-6, with D perhaps TRBD1 (5 bases). V dropped 0 bases and J dropped 2 bases, with 5 bases sitting between them. Germline V CDR1 and CDR2: SEHNR, FQNEAQ (reference sequence). The CDR3 sequence is 15 residues long. CDR3 residues: CASSLAGAGANVLTF. CDR3 nucleotide sequence: TGTGCCAGCAGCTTAGCAGGGGCTGGGGCCAACGTCCTGACTTTC.

The chain uses TRBV11-2 and TRBJ2-3; D call uncertain. Germline loops: CDR1 SGHAT, CDR2 FQNNGV. The CDR3 loop spans 16 amino acids. Trimming stripped 0 bases from V and 5 bases from J, with 15 bases between. The CDR3 bases are TGTGCCAGCAGCTTAGATCCCGGAGCGCGTGTAGATACGCAGTATTTT. This gives the protein CASSLDPGARVDTQYF. Looking up the rest from reference TRBV11-2 and TRBJ2-3 gives the full variable domain: EAGVAQSPRYKIIEKRQSVAFWCNPISGHATLYWYQQILGQGPKLLIQFQNNGVVDDSQLPKDRFSAERLKGVDSTLKIQPAKLEDSAVYLCASSLDPGARVDTQYFGPGTRLTVL.

The V gene is TRBV6-2 or TRBV6-3, the J gene TRBJ2-7; TRBD2 aligns across 8 bases. Per the germline V gene, CDR1 is MNHEY and CDR2 is SVGEGT. Trimming cost V 5 bases and J 4 bases; bases outside gene matches: 10. The CDR3 has 15 residues. The CDR3 coding sequence is TGTGCCAGCAGTGAGGGGACTAGTGAGCGGTACGAGCAGTACTTC. This codes for CASSEGTSERYEQYF.

V usage is TRBV7-8 and J usage is TRBJ2-1; 11 positions match TRBD2. Germline V gives CDR1 SGHVS, CDR2 FQNEAQ. CDR3 length equals 18 residues. Germline trimming cut 4 bases from V and 0 bases from J; bases unmatched to any gene: 8. The CDR3 is CASSSASGGISSYNEQFF. The CDR3 bases are TGTGCCAGCAGCTCGGCTAGCGGGGGGATAAGCTCCTACAATGAGCAGTTCTTC. The full variable domain, rest sourced from reference TRBV7-8 and TRBJ2-1, is GAGVSQSPRYKVAKRGQDVALRCDPISGHVSLFWYQQALGQGPEFLTYFQNEAQLDKSGLPSDRFFAERPEGSVSTLKIQRTQQEDSAVYLCASSSASGGISSYNEQFFGPGTRLTVL.

The V gene is TRBV7-9, the J gene TRBJ2-2, with 8 bases matching TRBD1. The CDR3 sequence is 17 residues long. CDR1 and CDR2 from the germline V gene are SEHNR and FQNEAQ (reference sequence). J lost 4 bases, V lost 4 bases, and 11 bases had no gene match. In DNA, the CDR3 is TGTGCCAGCAGCTCCCCCGACAGGGGAGAATCCACCGGGGAGCTGTTTTTT. Its protein is CASSSPDRGESTGELFF. Looking up the rest from reference TRBV7-9 and TRBJ2-2 gives the full variable domain: DTGVSQNPRHKITKRGQNVTFRCDPISEHNRLYWYRQTLGQGPEFLTYFQNEAQLEKSRLLSDRFSAERPKGSFSTLEIQRTEQGDSAMYLCASSSPDRGESTGELFFGEGSRLTVL.